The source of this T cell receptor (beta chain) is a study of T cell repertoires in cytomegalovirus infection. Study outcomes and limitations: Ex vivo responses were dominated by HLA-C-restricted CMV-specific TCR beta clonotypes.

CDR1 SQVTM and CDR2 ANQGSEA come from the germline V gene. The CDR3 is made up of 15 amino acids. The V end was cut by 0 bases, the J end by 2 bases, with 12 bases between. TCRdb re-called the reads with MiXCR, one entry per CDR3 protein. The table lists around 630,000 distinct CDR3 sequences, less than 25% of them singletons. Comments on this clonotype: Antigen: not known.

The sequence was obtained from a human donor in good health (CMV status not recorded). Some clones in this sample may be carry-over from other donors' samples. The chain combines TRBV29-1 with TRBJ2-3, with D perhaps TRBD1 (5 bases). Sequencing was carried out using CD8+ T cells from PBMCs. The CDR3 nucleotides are TGCAGCGTTGAAGATCAAGCAGGGCACACAGATACGCAGTATTTT. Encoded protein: CSVEDQAGHTDTQYF.